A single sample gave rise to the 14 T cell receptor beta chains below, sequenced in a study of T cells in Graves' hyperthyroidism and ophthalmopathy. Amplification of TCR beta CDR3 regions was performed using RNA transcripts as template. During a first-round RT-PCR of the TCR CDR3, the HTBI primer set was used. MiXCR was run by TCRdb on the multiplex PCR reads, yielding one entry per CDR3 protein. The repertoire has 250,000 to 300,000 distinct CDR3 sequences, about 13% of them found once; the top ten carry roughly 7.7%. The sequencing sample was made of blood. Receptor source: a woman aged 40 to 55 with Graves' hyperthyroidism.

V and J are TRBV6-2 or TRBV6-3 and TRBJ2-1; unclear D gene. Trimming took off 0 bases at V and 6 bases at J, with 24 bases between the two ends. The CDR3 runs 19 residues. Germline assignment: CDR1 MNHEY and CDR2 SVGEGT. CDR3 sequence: CASSYSKWVVAPLGNEQFF. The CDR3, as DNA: TGTGCCAGCAGTTACTCGAAATGGGTCGTTGCTCCCCTTGGCAATGAGCAGTTCTTC.

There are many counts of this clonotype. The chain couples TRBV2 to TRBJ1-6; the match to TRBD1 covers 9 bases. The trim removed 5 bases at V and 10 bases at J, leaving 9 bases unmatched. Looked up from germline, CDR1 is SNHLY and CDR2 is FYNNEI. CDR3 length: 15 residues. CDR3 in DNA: TGTGCCAGCAGTCCTACCGGGACAGGGTACTCACCCCTCCACTTT. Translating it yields CASSPTGTGYSPLHF.

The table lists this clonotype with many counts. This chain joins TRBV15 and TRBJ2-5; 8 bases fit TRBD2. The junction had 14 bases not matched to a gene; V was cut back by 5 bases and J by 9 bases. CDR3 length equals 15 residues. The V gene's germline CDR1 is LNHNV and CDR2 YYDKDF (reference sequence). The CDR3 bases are TGTGCCACCAGCCCAAGGAGCGGGAGATTTGAGGCCCAGTACTTC. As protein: CATSPRSGRFEAQYF. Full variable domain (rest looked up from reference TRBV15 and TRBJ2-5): DAMVIQNPRYQVTQFGKPVTLSCSQTLNHNVMYWYQQKSSQAPKLLFHYYDKDFNNEADTPDNFQSRRPNTSFCFLDIRSPGLGDTAMYLCATSPRSGRFEAQYFGPGTRLLVL.

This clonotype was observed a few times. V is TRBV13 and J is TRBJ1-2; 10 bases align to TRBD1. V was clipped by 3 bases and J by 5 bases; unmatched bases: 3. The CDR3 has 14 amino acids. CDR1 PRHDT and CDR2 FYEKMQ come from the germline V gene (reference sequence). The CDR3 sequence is CASSLGTGAYGYTF. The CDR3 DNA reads TGTGCCAGCAGCTTGGGGACAGGGGCTTATGGCTACACCTTC.

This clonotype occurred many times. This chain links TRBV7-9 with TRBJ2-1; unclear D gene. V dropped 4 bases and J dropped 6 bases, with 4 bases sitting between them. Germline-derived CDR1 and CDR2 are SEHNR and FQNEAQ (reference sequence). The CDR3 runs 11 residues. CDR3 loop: CASSSTNEQFF. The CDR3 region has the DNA TGTGCCAGCAGCTCAACCAATGAGCAGTTCTTC.

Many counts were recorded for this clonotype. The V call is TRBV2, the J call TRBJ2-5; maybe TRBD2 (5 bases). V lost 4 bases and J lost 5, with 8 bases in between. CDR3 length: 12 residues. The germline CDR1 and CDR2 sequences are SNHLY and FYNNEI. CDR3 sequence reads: CASSAEVETQYF. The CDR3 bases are TGTGCCAGCAGTGCGGAGGTGGAGACCCAGTACTTC.

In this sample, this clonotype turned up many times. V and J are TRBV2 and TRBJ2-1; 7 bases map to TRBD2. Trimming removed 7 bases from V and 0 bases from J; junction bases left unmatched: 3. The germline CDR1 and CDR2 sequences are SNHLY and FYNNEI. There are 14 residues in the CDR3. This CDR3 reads CASNGGSSYNEQFF. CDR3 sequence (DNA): TGTGCCAGCAATGGCGGGAGCTCCTACAATGAGCAGTTCTTC.

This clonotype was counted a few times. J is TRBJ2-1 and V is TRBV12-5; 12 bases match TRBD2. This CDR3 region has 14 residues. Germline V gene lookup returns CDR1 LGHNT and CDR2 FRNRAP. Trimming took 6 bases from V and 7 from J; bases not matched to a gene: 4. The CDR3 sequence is CASGTLAGGNEQFF. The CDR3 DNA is TGTGCTAGTGGCACCCTAGCGGGGGGGAATGAGCAGTTCTTC.

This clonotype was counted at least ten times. DNA of the CDR3: TGTGCCACCAGCAGGGGGTTAGGGTTCAGTGAAAAACTGTTTTTT. Amino acids: CATSRGLGFSEKLFF. This chain uses TRBV15 with TRBJ1-4; D is uncertain. The CDR3 length is 15 residues. V was shortened by 3 bases and J by 7 bases, with 15 bases between the two germline ends. CDR1 is LNHNV and CDR2 is YYDKDF in the germline V gene (reference sequence).

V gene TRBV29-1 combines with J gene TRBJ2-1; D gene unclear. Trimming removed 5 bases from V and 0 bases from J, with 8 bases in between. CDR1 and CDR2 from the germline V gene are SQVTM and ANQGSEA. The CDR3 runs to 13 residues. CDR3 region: CSVPWISYNEQFF. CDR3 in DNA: TGCAGCGTTCCCTGGATCTCCTACAATGAGCAGTTCTTC.

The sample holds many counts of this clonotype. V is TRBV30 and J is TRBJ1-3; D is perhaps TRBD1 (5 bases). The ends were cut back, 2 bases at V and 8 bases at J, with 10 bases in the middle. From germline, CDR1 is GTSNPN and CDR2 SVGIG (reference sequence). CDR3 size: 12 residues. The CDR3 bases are TGTGCCTGGAGTTTAGGGGAAGACACCATATATTTT. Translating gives CAWSLGEDTIYF. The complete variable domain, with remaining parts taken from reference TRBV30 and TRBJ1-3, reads SQTIHQWPATLVQPVGSPLSLECTVEGTSNPNLYWYRQAAGRGLQLLFYSVGIGQISSEVPQNLSASRPQDRQFILSSKKLLLSDSGFYLCAWSLGEDTIYFGEGSWLTVV.

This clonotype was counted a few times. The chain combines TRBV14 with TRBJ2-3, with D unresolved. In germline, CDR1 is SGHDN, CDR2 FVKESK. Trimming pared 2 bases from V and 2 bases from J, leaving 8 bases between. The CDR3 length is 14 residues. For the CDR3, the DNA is TGTGCCAGCAGCCAAAACACTCCCACAGATACGCAGTATTTT. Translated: CASSQNTPTDTQYF.

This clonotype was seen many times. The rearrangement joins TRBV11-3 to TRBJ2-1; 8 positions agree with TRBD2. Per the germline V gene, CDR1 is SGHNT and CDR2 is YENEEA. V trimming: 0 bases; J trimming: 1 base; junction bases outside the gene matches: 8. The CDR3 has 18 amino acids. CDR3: CASSLETGGPKSYNEQFF. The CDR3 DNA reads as TGTGCCAGCAGCTTAGAAACGGGAGGGCCTAAATCCTACAATGAGCAGTTCTTC.

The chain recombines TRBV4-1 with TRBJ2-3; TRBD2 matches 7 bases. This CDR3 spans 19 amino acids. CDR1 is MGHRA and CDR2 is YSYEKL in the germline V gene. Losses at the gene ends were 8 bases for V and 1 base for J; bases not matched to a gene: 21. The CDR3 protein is CASQRVVRESYHGTDTQYF. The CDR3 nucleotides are TGCGCCAGCCAAAGGGTAGTGCGGGAGAGCTACCACGGCACAGATACGCAGTATTTT.